This T cell receptor beta chain stems from a study of cytomegalovirus exposure and HLA in healthy donors. The primer mix had 60 Vbeta and 13 Jbeta primers. Sequencing was performed with immunoSEQ multiplex PCR; in TCRdb, only in-frame clones are kept and a portion is missing. The repertoire holds approximately 160,000 clones, with less than 65% as singletons. In regard to this clone: Antigen unknown.

From germline, CDR1 is SGDLS and CDR2 YYNGEE. V was trimmed by 0 bases and J by 4 bases, leaving 2 bases between them. The CDR3 has 12 amino acids. Study outcomes and limitations: In a later analysis, donors in an Asian-associated ancestry cluster reportedly had fewer N-insertions in productive TCRs than the cohort mean.

The clonotype comes from a woman aged 25 to 45 in good health and CMV-seropositive. The genes are TRBV9 and TRBJ2-1; D unresolved. The sample taken for sequencing was PBMCs. CDR3 region: CASSVAYNEQFF. CDR3 sequence (DNA): TGTGCCAGCAGCGTAGCTTACAATGAGCAGTTCTTC.